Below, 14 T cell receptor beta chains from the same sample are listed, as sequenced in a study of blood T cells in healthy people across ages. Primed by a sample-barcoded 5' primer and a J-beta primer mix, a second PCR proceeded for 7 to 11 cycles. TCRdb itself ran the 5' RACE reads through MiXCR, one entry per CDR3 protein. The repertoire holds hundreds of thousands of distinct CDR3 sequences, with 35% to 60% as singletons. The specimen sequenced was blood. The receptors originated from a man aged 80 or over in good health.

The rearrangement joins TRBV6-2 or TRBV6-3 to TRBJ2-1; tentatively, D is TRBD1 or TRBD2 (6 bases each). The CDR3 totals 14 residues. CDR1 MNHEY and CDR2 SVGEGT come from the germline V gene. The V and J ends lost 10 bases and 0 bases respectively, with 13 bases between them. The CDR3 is CATRRDNSYNEQFF. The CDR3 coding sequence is TGTGCCACCAGGCGGGACAACTCCTACAATGAGCAGTTCTTC.

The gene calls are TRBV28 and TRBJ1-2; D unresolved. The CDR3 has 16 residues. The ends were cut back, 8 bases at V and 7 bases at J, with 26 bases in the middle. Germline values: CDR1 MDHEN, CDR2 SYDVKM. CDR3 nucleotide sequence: TGTGCCAGCGGGTCGGGAGGCACAGTTTTTTACTCTGGCTACACCTTC. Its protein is CASGSGGTVFYSGYTF.

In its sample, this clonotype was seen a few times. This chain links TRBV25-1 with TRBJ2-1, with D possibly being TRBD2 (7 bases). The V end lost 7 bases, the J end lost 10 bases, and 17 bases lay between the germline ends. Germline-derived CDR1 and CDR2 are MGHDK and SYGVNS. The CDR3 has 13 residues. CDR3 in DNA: TGTGCCAGCACGGGGGGCGGCCTTCGGGAGCAGTTCTTC. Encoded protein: CASTGGGLREQFF.

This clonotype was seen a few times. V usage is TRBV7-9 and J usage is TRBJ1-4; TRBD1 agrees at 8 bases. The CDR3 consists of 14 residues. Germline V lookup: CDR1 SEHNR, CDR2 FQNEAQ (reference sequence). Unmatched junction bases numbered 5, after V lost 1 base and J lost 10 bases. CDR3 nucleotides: TGTGCCAGCAGCTTAGGGACAGGGACCCCAAAACTGTTTTTT. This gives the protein CASSLGTGTPKLFF.

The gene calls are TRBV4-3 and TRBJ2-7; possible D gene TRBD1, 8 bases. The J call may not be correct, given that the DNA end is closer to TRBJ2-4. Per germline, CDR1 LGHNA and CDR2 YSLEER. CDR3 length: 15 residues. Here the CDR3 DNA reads TGCGCCAGCAGACAGGGGGGGCCGGCTACTGACATTCAGTACTTC. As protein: CASRQGGPATDIQYF.

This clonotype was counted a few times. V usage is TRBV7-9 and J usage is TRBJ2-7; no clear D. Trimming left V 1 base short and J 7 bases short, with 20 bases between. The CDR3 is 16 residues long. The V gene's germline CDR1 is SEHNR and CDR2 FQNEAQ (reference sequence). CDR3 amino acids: CASSLDIGLTYNEQYF. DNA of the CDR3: TGTGCCAGCAGCTTAGATATTGGGCTTACCTACAATGAGCAGTACTTC.

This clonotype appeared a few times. This chain's CDR3 is CAISEPGVGGNEQFF. As DNA, the CDR3 is TGTGCCATCAGTGAGCCAGGGGTCGGTGGCAATGAGCAGTTCTTC. J is TRBJ2-1 and V is TRBV10-3; weak D call: TRBD1 (6 bases). V gave up 2 bases and J gave up 6 bases, with 14 bases separating them. CDR3 length: 15 residues. Per germline, CDR1 ENHRY and CDR2 SYGVKD.

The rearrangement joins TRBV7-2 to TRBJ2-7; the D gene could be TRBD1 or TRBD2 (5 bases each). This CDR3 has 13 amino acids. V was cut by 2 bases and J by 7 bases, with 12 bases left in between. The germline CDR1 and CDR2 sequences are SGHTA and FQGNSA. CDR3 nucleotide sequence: TGTGCCAGCAGCTTAAGGTGGGACGGGGAGCAGTACTTC. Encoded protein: CASSLRWDGEQYF.

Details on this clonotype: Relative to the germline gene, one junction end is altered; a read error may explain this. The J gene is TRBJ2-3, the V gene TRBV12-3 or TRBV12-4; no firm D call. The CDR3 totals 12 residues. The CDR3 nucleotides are TGTGCCGGCAGTTTCGGCCCAGATACGCAGTATTTT. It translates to CAGSFGPDTQYF.

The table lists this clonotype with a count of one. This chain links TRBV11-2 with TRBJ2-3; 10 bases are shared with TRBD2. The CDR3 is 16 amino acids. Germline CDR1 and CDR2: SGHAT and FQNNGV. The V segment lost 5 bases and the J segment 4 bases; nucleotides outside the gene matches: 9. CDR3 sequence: CASSPMSGGGADTQYF. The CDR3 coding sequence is TGTGCCAGCAGCCCAATGAGCGGGGGGGGCGCAGATACGCAGTATTTT.

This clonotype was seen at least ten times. As DNA, the CDR3 is TGCGCCAGCAGCCCCGGTGTTCGGGCTGGGGCCAACGTCCTGACTTTC. Its translation: CASSPGVRAGANVLTF. The gene calls are TRBV5-1 and TRBJ2-6; D call uncertain. The CDR3 loop spans 16 amino acids. V lost 4 bases and J 2 bases, leaving 13 bases between the germline ends. The germline V gene has CDR1 SGHRS and CDR2 YFSETQ.

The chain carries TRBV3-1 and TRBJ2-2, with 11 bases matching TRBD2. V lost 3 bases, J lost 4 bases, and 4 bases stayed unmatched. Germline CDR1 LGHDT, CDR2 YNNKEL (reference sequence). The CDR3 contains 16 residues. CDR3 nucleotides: TGTGCCAGCAGCCAGGGGACTAGCGGAACCACCGGGGAGCTGTTTTTT. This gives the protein CASSQGTSGTTGELFF. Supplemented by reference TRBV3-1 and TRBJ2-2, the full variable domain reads DTAVSQTPKYLVTQMGNDKSIKCEQNLGHDTMYWYKQDSKKFLKIMFSYNNKELIINETVPNRFSPKSPDKAHLNLHINSLELGDSAVYFCASSQGTSGTTGELFFGEGSRLTVL.

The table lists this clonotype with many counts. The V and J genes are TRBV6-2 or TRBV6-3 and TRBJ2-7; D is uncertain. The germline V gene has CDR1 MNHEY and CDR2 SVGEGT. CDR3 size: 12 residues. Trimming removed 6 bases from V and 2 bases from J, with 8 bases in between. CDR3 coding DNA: TGTGCCAGCAGCCAAGACACCTACGAGCAGTACTTC. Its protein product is CASSQDTYEQYF.

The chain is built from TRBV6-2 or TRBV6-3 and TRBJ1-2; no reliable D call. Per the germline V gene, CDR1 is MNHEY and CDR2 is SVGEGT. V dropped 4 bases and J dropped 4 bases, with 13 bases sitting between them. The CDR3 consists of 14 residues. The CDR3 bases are TGTGCCAGCAGTTTAGCGTTCCGGGGCTATGGCTACACCTTC. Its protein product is CASSLAFRGYGYTF.